A selection of T cell receptor beta chains follows, all from one sample in a study of monozygotic twins with inflammatory bowel disease. Reanalyzing the 5' RACE reads, TCRdb keeps one entry per CDR3 protein, without DNA. Recorded for this sample: 210,000 or so distinct CDR3 sequences. Sequenced material: blood. All receptors come from a human donor with ulcerative colitis or Crohn's disease, or a healthy co-twin of an affected twin (not recorded which). The CDR3 runs from the conserved cysteine through the conserved F or W. Fields, in order: J gene, CDR3 length, V gene, CDR3 protein.

TRBJ2-3 13 TRBV14 CASSPTRQDTQYF
TRBJ2-1 15 TRBV10-3 CAISESLGVKDEQFF
TRBJ2-7 16 TRBV4-1 CASSQDVGATSYEQYF
TRBJ2-2 16 TRBV5-1 CASSGGTGRNTGELFF
TRBJ1-1 14 TRBV20-1 CGGGGQGTSTEAFF
TRBJ1-4 14 TRBV25-1 CASSLEGAGEKLFF
TRBJ2-5 15 TRBV10-3 CAISESPPQGETQYF
TRBJ2-3 15 TRBV20-1 CSAHHPTSVGDTQYF
TRBJ2-4 14 TRBV5-1 CASSLDQDKNIQYF
TRBJ2-1 16 TRBV18 CASSWSGTGSYNEQFF
TRBJ2-7 15 TRBV4-1 CASSNQLASSYEQYF
TRBJ2-7 14 TRBV6-2/TRBV6-3 CASSYVSGPYEQYF
TRBJ1-1 15 TRBV19 CASIPPRGGLTEAFF
TRBJ2-1 15 TRBV4-2 CASSQGGIGRSEQFF
TRBJ2-5 14 TRBV5-1 CASSLKGSTETQYF
TRBJ2-7 15 TRBV12-3/TRBV12-4 CASSLGTGITYEQYF
TRBJ1-2 13 TRBV30 CAWSRSDSYGYTF